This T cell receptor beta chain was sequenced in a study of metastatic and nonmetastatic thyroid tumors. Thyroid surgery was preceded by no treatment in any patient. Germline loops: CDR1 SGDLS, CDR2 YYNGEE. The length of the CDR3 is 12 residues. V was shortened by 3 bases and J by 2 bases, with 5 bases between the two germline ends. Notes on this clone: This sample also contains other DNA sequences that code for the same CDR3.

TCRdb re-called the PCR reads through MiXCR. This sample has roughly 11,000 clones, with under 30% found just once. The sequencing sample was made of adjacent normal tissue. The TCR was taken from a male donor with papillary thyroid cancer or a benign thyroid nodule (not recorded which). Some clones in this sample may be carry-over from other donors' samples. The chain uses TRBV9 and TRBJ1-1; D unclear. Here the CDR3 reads CASSGSNTEAFF. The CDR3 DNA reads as TGTGCCAGCAGCGGATCTAACACTGAAGCTTTCTTT.